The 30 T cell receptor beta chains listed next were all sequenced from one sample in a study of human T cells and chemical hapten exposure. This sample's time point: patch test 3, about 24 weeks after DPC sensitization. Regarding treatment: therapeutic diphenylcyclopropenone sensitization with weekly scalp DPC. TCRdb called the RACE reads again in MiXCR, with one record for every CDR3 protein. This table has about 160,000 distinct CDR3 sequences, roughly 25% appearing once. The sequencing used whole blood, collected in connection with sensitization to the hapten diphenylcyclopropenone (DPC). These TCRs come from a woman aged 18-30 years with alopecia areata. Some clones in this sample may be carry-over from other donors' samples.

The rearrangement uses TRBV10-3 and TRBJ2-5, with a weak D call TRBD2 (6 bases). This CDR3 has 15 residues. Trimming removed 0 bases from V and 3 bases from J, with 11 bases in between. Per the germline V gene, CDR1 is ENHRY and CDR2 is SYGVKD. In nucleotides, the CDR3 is TGTGCCATCAGTGAGTCGGCTAGCGATAAAGAGACCCAGTACTTC. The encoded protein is CAISESASDKETQYF.

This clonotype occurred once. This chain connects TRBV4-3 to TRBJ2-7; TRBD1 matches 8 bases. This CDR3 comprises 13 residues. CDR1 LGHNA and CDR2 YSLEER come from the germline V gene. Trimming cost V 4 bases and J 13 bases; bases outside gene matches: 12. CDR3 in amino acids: CASSRDPDRVAYF. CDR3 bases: TGCGCCAGCAGCCGAGACCCGGACAGGGTGGCCTACTTC.

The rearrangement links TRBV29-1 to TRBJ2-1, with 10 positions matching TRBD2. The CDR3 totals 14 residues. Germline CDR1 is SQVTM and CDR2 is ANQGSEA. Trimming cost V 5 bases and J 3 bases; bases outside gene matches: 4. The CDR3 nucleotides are TGCAGCGTTCCGAGCGGGAGGGGCTACAATGAGCAGTTCTTC. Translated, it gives CSVPSGRGYNEQFF.

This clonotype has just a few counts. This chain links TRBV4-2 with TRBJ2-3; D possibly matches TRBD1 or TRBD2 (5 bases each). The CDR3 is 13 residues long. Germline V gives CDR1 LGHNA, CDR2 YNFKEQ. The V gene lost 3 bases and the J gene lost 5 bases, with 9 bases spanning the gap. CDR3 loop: CASSQRDGDTQYF. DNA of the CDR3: TGTGCCAGCAGCCAGAGGGACGGAGATACGCAGTATTTT.

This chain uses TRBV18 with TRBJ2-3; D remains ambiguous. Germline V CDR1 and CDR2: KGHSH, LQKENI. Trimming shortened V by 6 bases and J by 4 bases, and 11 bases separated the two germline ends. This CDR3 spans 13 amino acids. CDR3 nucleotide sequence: TGTGCCAGCTCCACGCAAAGGCCAGATACGCAGTATTTT. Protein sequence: CASSTQRPDTQYF.

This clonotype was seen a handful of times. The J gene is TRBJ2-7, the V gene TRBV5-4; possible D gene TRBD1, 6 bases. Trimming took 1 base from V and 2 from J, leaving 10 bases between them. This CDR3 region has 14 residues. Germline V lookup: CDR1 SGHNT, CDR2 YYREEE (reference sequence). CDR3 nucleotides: TGTGCCAGCAGCTTGACAGGGTTTACCTACGAGCAGTACTTC. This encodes CASSLTGFTYEQYF.

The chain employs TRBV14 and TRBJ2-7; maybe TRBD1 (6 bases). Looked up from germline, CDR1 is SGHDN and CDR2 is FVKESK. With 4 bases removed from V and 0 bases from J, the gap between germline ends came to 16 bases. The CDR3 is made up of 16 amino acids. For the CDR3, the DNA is TGTGCCAGCAGCCTTTCGGACAGCAAGAGCTCCTACGAGCAGTACTTC. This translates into CASSLSDSKSSYEQYF.

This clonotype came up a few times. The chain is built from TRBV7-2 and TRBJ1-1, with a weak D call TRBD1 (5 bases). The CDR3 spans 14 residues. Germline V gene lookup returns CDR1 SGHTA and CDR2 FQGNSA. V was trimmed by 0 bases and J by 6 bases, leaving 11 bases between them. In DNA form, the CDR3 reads TGTGCCAGCAGCTTAGCGCTGGGGCGGGCTGAAGCTTTCTTT. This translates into CASSLALGRAEAFF.

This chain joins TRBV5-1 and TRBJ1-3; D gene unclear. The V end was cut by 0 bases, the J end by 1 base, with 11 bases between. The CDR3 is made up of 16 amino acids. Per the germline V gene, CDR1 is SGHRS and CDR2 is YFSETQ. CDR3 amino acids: CASSLGASGSGNTIYF. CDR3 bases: TGCGCCAGCAGCTTGGGGGCGTCGGGTTCTGGAAACACCATATATTTT.

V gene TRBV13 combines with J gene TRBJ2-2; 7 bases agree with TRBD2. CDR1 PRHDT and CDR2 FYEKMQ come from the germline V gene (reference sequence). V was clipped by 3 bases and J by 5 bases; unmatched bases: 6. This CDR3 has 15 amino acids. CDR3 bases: TGTGCCAGCAGCTTGACTAGCCCACCGACCGGGGAGCTGTTTTTT. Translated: CASSLTSPPTGELFF. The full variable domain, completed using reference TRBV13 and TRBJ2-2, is AAGVIQSPRHLIKEKRETATLKCYPIPRHDTVYWYQQGPGQDPQFLISFYEKMQSDKGSIPDRFSAQQFSDYHSELNMSSLELGDSALYFCASSLTSPPTGELFFGEGSRLTVL.

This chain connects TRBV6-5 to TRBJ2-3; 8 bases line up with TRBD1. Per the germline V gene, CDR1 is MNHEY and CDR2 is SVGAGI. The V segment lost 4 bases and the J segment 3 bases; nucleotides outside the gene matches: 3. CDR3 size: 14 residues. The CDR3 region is CASSFRTGTDTQYF. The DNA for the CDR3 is TGTGCCAGCAGTTTTCGGACAGGGACAGATACGCAGTATTTT.

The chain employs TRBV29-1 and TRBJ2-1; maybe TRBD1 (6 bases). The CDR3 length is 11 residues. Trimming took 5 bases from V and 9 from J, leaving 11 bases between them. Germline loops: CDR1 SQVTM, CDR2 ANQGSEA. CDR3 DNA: TGCAGCGTTCCTAGACAGGTTGAGCAGTTCTTC. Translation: CSVPRQVEQFF.

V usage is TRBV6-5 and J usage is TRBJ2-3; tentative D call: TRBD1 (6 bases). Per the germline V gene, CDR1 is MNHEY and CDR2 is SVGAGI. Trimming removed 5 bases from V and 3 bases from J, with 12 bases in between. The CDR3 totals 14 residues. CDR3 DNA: TGTGCCAGCAGTCGCCGGACAGTTACAGATACGCAGTATTTT. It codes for CASSRRTVTDTQYF.

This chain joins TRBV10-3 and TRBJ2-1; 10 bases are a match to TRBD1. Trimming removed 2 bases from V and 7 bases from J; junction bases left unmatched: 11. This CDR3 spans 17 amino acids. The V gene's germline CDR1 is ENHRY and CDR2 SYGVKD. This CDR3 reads CAISEGRGDRGKNEQFF. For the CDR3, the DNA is TGTGCCATCAGTGAGGGAAGGGGGGACAGGGGCAAGAATGAGCAGTTCTTC.

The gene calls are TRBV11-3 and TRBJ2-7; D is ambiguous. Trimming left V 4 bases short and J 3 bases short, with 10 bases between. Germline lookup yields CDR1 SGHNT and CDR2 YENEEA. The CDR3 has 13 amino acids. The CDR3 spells CASSSRSGYEQYF. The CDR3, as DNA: TGTGCCAGCAGCTCCCGATCGGGCTACGAGCAGTACTTC.

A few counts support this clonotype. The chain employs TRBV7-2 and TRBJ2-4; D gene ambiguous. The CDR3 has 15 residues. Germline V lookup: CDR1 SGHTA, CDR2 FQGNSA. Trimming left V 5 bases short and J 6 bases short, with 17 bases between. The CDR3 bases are TGTGCCAGCAGCCCCTCCGTGTCCCTGGGAAACATTCAGTACTTC. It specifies CASSPSVSLGNIQYF.

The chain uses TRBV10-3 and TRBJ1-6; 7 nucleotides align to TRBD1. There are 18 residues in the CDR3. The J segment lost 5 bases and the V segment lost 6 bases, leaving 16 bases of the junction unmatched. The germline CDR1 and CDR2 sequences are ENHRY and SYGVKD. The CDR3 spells CAIRGTERKGVHNSPLHF. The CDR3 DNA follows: TGTGCCATCAGGGGGACAGAGCGGAAGGGCGTCCATAATTCACCCCTCCACTTT.

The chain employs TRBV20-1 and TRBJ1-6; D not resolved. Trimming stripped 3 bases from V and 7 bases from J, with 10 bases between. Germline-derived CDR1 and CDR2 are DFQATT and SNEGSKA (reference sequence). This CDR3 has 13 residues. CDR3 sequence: CSASGGFNSPLHF. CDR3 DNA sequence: TGCAGTGCTAGTGGTGGGTTCAATTCACCCCTCCACTTT.

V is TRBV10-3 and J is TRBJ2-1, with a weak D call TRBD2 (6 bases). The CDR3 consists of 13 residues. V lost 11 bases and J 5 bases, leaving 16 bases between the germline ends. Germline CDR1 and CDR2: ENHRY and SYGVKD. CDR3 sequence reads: CAHSLGGDNEQFF. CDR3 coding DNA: TGTGCCCATTCTCTCGGGGGTGACAATGAGCAGTTCTTC.

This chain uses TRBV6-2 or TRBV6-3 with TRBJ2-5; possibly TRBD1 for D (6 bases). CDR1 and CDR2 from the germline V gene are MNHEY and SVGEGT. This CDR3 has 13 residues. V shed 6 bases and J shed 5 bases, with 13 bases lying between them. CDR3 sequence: CASRYRVDETQYF. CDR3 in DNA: TGTGCCAGCAGGTACAGGGTCGATGAGACCCAGTACTTC.

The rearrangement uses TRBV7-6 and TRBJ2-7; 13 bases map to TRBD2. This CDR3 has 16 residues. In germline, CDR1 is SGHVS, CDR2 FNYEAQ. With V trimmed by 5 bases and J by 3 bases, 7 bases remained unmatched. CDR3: CASSRGTSGNYYEQYF. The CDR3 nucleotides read TGTGCCAGCAGCCGAGGGACTAGCGGGAACTACTACGAGCAGTACTTC.

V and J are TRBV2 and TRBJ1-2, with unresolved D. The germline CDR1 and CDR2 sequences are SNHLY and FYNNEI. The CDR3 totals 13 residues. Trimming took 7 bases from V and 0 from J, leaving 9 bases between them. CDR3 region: CASINKANYGYTF. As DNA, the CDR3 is TGTGCCAGCATCAACAAGGCTAACTATGGCTACACCTTC. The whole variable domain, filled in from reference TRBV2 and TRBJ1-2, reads EPEVTQTPSHQVTQMGQEVILRCVPISNHLYFYWYRQILGQKVEFLVSFYNNEISEKSEIFDDQFSVERPDGSNFTLKIRSTKLEDSAMYFCASINKANYGYTFGSGTRLTVV.

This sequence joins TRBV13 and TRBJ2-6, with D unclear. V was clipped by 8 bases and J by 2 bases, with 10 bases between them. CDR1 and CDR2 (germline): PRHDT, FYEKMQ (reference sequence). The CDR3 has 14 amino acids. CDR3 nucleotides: TGTGCCAGCCGTCGGCGTACTGGGGCCAACGTCCTGACTTTC. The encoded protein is CASRRRTGANVLTF.

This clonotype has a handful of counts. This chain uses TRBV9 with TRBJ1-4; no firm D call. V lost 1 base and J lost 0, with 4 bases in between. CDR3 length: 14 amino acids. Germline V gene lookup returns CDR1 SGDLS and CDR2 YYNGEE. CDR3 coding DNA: TGTGCCAGCAGCGTACTATCAACTAATGAAAAACTGTTTTTT. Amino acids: CASSVLSTNEKLFF.

CDR3 coding DNA: TGTGCCAGCAGCTTAAGGACTGCCGGAAACACCATATATTTT. Residues: CASSLRTAGNTIYF. The chain employs TRBV7-2 and TRBJ1-3; D not certain. The CDR3 runs to 14 residues. The germline gives CDR1 SGHTA, CDR2 FQGNSA. V was clipped by 2 bases and J by 4 bases, with 9 bases between them.

The CDR3 here is CSARDLKSGRNVAYEQYF. The CDR3 region has the DNA TGCAGTGCTAGAGATTTAAAAAGCGGGAGGAATGTGGCCTACGAGCAGTACTTC. The rearrangement links TRBV20-1 to TRBJ2-7, with 9 bases fitting TRBD2. Per the germline V gene, CDR1 is DFQATT and CDR2 is SNEGSKA (reference sequence). CDR3 length: 18 amino acids. The V and J ends lost 0 bases and 2 bases, in that order; junction bases with no gene match: 14.

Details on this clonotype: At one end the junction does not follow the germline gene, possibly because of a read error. The chain's CDR3 is CVSSQGQNTEAFF. For the CDR3, the DNA is TGTGTCAGCAGCCAAGGACAGAACACTGAAGCTTTCTTT. The rearrangement links TRBV4-2 to TRBJ1-1; weak D call: TRBD1 (5 bases). Germline V gives CDR1 LGHNA, CDR2 YNFKEQ. CDR3 length equals 13 residues.

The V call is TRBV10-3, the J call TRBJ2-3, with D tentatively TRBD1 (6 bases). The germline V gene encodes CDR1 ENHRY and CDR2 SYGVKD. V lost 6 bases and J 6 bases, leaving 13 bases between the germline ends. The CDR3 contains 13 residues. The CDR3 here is CAIRTMTGDTQYF. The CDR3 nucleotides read TGTGCCATCAGAACCATGACAGGCGATACGCAGTATTTT.

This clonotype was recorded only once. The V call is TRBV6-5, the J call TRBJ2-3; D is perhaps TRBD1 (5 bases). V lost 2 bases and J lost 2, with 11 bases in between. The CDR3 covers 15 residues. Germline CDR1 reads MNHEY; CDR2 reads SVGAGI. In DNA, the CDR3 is TGTGCCAGCAGTTACCGACAGACCTCCACAGATACGCAGTATTTT. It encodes CASSYRQTSTDTQYF.

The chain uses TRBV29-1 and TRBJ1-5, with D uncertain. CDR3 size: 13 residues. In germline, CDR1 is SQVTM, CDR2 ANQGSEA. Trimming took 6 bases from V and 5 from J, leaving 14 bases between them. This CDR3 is CSVSNGDYQPQHF. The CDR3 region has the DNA TGCAGCGTGTCGAACGGGGATTATCAGCCCCAGCATTTT.